This T cell receptor beta chain emerged from a study of T cell responses to AZD1222 COVID-19 vaccine. Study findings and constraints: In a largely white British group with more females than males, clonal diversity was possibly underestimated. When two AZD1222 doses had been given, Spike-specific TCR breadth and depth rose.

Profiled with immunoSEQ multiplex PCR; TCRdb holds only in-frame clones, not every one. The top ten clones hold roughly 2.5% of a sample with some 150,000 clones, approximately 94% of them seen once. A remark on this clone: What it binds is not known.

The TCR was taken from an adult in good health. The sample consisted of peripheral blood, taken on day 0 of AZD1222 vaccination.

The CDR3 reads CASSSEDSSYEQYF. The CDR3 nucleotides are TGTGCCAGCAGCTCCGAGGACAGTTCCTACGAGCAGTACTTC. V usage is TRBV13 and J usage is TRBJ2-7, with a weak D call TRBD1 (6 bases). This CDR3 region has 14 residues. V lost 4 bases and J lost 1, with 11 bases in between. The V gene's germline CDR1 is PRHDT and CDR2 FYEKMQ (reference sequence).